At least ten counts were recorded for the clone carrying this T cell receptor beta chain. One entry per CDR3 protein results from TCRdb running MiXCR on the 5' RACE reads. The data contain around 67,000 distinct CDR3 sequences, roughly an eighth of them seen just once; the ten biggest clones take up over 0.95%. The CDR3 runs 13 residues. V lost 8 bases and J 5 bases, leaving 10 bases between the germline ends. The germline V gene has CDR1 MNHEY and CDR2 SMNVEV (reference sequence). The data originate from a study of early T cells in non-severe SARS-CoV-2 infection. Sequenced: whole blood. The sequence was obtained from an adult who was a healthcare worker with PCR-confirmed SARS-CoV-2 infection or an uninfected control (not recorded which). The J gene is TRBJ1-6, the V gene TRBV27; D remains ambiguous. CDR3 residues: CASRPLNNSPLHF. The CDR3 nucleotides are TGTGCCAGCCGCCCGCTGAATAATTCACCCCTCCACTTT.